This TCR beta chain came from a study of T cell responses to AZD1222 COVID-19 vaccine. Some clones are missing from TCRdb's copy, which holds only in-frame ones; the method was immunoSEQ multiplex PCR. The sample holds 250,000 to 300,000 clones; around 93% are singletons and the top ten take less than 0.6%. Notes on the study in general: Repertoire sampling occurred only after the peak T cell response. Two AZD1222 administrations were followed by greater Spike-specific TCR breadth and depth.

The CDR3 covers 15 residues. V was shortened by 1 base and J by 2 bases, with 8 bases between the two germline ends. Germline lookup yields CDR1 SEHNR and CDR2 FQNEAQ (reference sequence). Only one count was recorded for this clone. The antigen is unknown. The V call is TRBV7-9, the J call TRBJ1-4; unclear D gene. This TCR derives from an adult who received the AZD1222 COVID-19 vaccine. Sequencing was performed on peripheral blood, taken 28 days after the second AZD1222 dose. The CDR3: CASSLEGRTNEKLFF. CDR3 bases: TGTGCCAGCAGCTTAGAAGGCAGGACTAATGAAAAACTGTTTTTT. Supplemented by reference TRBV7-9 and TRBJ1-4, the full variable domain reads DTGVSQNPRHKITKRGQNVTFRCDPISEHNRLYWYRQTLGQGPEFLTYFQNEAQLEKSRLLSDRFSAERPKGSFSTLEIQRTEQGDSAMYLCASSLEGRTNEKLFFGSGTQLSVL.